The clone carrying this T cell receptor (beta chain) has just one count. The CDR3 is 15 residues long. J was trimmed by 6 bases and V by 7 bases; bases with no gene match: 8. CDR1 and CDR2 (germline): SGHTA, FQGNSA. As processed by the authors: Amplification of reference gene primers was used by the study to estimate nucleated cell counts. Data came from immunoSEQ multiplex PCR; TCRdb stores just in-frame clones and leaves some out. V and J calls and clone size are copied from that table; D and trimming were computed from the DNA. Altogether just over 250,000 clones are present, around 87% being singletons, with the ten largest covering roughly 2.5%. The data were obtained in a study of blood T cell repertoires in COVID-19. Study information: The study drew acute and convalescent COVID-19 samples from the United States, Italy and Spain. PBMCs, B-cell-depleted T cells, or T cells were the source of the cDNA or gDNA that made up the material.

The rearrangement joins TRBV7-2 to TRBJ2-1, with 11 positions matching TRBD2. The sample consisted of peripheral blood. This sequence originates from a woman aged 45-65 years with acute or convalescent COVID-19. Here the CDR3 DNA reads TGTGCCAGCAAAGACCTAGCGGGAGGACCCAATGAGCAGTTCTTC. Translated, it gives CASKDLAGGPNEQFF.